This T cell receptor (beta chain) was observed in a study of T-cell reconstitution after alpha-beta-depleted transplantation in children. V lost 6 bases and J 2 bases, leaving 10 bases between the germline ends. This CDR3 has 12 residues. Per the germline V gene, CDR1 is SQVTM and CDR2 is ANQGSEA. Using unique molecular identifiers, the investigators prepared the TCRbeta library. TCRdb used MiXCR to reprocess the PCR reads, holding one entry per CDR3 protein. There are a few hundred thousand distinct CDR3 sequences in the sample; around 17% occur only once, and 3.3% lies in the top ten. This sequence originates from a human donor who donated a stem cell graft to a child with acute lymphoblastic leukemia. Specimen: PBMCs from the stem cell graft donor, collected from the stem cell graft. The V call is TRBV29-1, the J call TRBJ1-2; the D gene is possibly TRBD1 (5 bases). The CDR3 is CSVEQANYGYTF. CDR3 DNA: TGCAGCGTAGAACAGGCAAACTATGGCTACACCTTC.